Sequencing of this T cell receptor beta chain was carried out in a study of spatial heterogeneity in lung cancer. Study-wide findings and caveats: Blood showed ubiquitous tumor TCRs more often at resection than at routine follow-up.

Details on this clonotype: Antigen unknown.

The junction had 14 bases not matched to a gene; V was cut back by 6 bases and J by 3 bases. The CDR3 totals 19 residues. Germline values: CDR1 LGHDT, CDR2 YNNKEL (reference sequence). Time point noted: blood at routine non-recurrence follow-up after resection. Unique molecular identifiers tagged every individual TCR cDNA molecule. TCRdb passed the 5' RACE reads through MiXCR, listing each CDR3 protein once. The sample lists some 16,000 distinct CDR3 sequences; about 19% were seen once. The source material was PBMCs, sampled at follow-up. The genes are TRBV3-1 and TRBJ2-3; 14 bases map to TRBD2. The receptor's source is a male donor with early-stage non-small cell lung cancer. This chain's CDR3 is CASRPGLAGGRGPTDTQYF. The CDR3 DNA follows: TGTGCCAGCAGACCTGGACTAGCGGGGGGACGGGGGCCGACAGATACGCAGTATTTT.